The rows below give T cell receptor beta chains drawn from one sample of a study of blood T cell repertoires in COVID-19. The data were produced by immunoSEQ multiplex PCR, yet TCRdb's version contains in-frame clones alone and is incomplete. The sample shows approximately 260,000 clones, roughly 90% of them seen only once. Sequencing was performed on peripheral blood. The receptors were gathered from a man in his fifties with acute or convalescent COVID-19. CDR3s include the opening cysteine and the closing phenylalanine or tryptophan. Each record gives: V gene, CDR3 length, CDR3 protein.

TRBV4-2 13 CASSVQGYREQYF
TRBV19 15 CASSPQISGANVLTF
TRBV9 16 CASSVGLVGSGYGYTF
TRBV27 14 CASSFPDRTYEQYF
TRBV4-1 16 CASSQVGGGGNQPQHF
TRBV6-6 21 CASSYQGPGRALNFDNSPLHF
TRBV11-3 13 CASSGDLDNEQFF
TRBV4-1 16 CASSQGGRDKGNTIYF
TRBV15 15 CATSRGAGQGYGYTF
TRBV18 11 CASSPASTIYF
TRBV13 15 CASSAVGQGDTEAFF
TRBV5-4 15 CASSSRGGLTDTQYF
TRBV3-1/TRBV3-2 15 CASSQGLAGTDTQYF
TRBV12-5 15 CASGLVRGFLYEQYF
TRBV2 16 CASSEWSGAKNYGYTF
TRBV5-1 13 CASSLEGGYGYTF
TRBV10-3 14 CAISQGVEYYEQYF
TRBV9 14 CASSGQGFNQPQHF
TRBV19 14 CASSEDSFDGEAFF
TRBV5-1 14 CASSPGTGGEKLFF
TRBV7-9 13 CASSFQGEETQYF
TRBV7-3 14 CASSQGSGETGYTF
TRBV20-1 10 CSALTDTQYF
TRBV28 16 CASSYILDRAGNTIYF
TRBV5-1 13 CASSIDRAYEQYF
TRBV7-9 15 CANSPQGGNTGELFF
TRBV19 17 CASSINKGLAGYNEQFF
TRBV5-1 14 CASSPGSGSDTQYF
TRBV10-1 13 CATSGQRLNEQFF
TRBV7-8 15 CASSPLDLVTDTQYF
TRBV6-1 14 CASNRDRGTYGYTF
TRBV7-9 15 CASSLAGQGRSPLHF
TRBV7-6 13 CASSLGWGGGYTF
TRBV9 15 CASSVDRGNQETQYF